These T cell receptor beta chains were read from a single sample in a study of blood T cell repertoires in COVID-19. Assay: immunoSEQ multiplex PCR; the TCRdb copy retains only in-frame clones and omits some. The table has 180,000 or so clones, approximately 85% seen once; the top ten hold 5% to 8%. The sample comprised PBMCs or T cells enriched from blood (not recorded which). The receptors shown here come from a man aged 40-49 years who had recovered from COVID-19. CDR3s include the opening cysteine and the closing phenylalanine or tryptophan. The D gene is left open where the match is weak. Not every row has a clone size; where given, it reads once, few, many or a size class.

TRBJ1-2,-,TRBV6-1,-,CASSEIALQGSGYTF,TGTGCCAGCAGTGAAATTGCTTTGCAGGGCTCTGGCTACACCTTC
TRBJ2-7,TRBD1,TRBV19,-,CASKPAGQGYYEQYF,TGTGCCAGTAAGCCAGCGGGACAGGGCTACTACGAGCAGTACTTC
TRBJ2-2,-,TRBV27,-,CASSHGGAGELFF,TGTGCCAGCAGTCATGGAGGGGCCGGGGAGCTGTTTTTT
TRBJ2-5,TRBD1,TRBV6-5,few,CASSPEGGWETQYF,TGTGCCAGCAGTCCCGAAGGGGGCTGGGAGACCCAGTACTTC
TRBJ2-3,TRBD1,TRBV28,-,CASSLSGTGTDTQYF,TGTGCCAGCAGTTTATCCGGGACAGGGACAGATACGCAGTATTTT
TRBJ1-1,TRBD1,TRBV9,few,CASSVTDRGGTEAFF,TGTGCCAGCAGCGTAACCGACAGGGGCGGCACTGAAGCTTTCTTT
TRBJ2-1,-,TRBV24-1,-,CATSDSTRSYNEQFF,TGTGCCACCAGTGATTCGACTCGCTCCTACAATGAGCAGTTCTTC
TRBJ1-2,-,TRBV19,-,CASSIPAGANYGYTF,TGTGCCAGTAGTATTCCCGCAGGCGCTAACTATGGCTACACCTTC
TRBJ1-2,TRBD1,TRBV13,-,CASSLGGTADNYGYTF,TGTGCCAGCAGCTTAGGGGGGACAGCTGATAACTATGGCTACACCTTC
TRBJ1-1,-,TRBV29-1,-,CSILPVNTEAFF,TGCAGCATACTTCCCGTGAACACTGAAGCTTTCTTT
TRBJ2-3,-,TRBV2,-,CASSGAWGGSSPDTQYF,TGTGCCAGCAGCGGAGCTTGGGGGGGCTCTTCCCCAGATACGCAGTATTTT
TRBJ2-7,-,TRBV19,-,CASSAQGAYEQYF,TGTGCCAGTAGTGCTCAAGGGGCTTACGAGCAGTACTTC
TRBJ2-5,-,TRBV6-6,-,CASSPGGPQETQYF,TGTGCCAGCAGTCCCGGGGGACCCCAAGAGACCCAGTACTTC
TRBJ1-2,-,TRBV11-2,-,CASSLRLQGNDYGYTF,TGTGCCAGCAGCTTACGTCTCCAGGGCAATGACTATGGCTACACCTTC
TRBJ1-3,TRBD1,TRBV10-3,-,CAISPGGNSGNTIYF,TGTGCCATCAGTCCAGGGGGAAACTCTGGAAACACCATATATTTT
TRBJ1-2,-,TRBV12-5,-,CASGLSTGGYTF,TGTGCTAGTGGTTTGTCGACGGGGGGCTACACCTTC
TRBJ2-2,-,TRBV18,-,CASSPPRPDANTGELFF,TGTGCCAGCTCACCACCGAGGCCTGACGCGAACACCGGGGAGCTGTTTTTT
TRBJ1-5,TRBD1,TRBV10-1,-,CASSPPDRGLSQPQHF,TGCGCCAGCAGCCCGCCGGACAGGGGGCTATCTCAGCCCCAGCATTTT
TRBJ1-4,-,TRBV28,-,CASSLGGGPTNEKLFF,TGTGCCAGCAGTCTAGGGGGAGGGCCAACTAATGAAAAACTGTTTTTT
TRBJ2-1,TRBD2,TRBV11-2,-,CASSLEVLAGGIGEQFF,TGTGCCAGCAGCTTAGAGGTCCTAGCGGGAGGGATAGGTGAGCAGTTCTTC
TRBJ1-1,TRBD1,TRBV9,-,CASSGDRSTEAFF,TGTGCCAGCAGCGGGGACAGATCCACTGAAGCTTTCTTT
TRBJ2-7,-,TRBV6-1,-,CASSEGRGGYEQYF,TGTGCCAGCAGTGAGGGCAGGGGAGGGTACGAGCAGTACTTC
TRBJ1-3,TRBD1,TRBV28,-,CASWTGLSGNTIYF,TGTGCCAGTTGGACAGGCCTCTCTGGAAACACCATATATTTT
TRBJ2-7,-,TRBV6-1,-,CASSEVPSARKQYF,TGTGCCAGCAGTGAAGTCCCTAGCGCTAGGAAGCAGTACTTC
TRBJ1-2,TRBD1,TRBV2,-,CATDSDRAYGYTF,TGTGCCACCGACTCGGACAGGGCCTATGGCTACACCTTC
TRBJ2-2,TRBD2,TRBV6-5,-,CASTDSGTITGELFF,TGTGCCAGCACAGACTCAGGGACTATCACCGGGGAGCTGTTTTTT
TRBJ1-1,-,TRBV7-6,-,CASSGRGTEAFF,TGTGCCAGCAGCGGCAGGGGAACTGAAGCTTTCTTT
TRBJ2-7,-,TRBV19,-,CASSIEKGRYEQYF,TGTGCCAGTAGTATAGAGAAGGGGCGCTACGAGCAGTACTTC
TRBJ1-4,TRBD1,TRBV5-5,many,CASRTDRGTNEKLFF,TGTGCCAGCAGAACGGACAGGGGAACTAATGAAAAACTGTTTTTT
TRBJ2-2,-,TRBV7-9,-,CASSHVLSVTGELFF,TGTGCCAGCTCGCACGTCCTGAGCGTCACCGGGGAGCTGTTTTTT
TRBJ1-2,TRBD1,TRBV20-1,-,CSASQGFRTGGDGYTF,TGCAGTGCTAGTCAAGGTTTTAGGACAGGGGGAGATGGCTACACCTTC
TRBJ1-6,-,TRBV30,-,CAWSVGHGQSPLHF,TGTGCCTGGAGTGTGGGACACGGTCAATCACCCCTCCACTTT
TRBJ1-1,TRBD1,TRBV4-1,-,CASSQSGTGGWNTEAFF,TGCGCCAGCAGCCAATCCGGGACAGGGGGCTGGAACACTGAAGCTTTCTTT
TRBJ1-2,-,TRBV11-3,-,CASSLRLDYGYTF,TGTGCCAGCAGCTTGAGACTAGACTATGGCTACACCTTC
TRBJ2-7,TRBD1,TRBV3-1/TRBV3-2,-,CASSQTGTGTYEQYF,TGTGCCAGCAGCCAGACCGGGACAGGGACGTACGAGCAGTACTTC
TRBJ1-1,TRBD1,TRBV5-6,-,CASSLPRGMNTEAFF,TGTGCCAGCAGCTTACCCAGGGGGATGAACACTGAAGCTTTCTTT
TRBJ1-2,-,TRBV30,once,CAWSTGANYGYTF,TGTGCCTGGAGTACCGGGGCTAACTATGGCTACACCTTC
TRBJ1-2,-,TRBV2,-,CASSEARAEIYYGYTF,TGTGCCAGCAGTGAAGCGCGGGCAGAAATATACTATGGCTACACCTTC
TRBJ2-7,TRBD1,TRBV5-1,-,CASSLGDRFYEQYF,TGCGCCAGCAGCTTGGGGGACAGGTTCTACGAGCAGTACTTC
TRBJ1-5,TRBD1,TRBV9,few,CASSVGVGTGGGQPQHF,TGTGCCAGCAGCGTAGGTGTGGGGACAGGGGGTGGTCAGCCCCAGCATTTT
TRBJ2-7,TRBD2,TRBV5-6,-,CASSLGTSGTYEQYF,TGTGCCAGCAGCTTGGGGACTAGCGGAACCTACGAGCAGTACTTC
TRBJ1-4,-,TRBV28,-,CASSAPDAVLRNEKLFF,TGTGCCAGCAGTGCCCCTGATGCGGTATTGCGTAATGAAAAACTGTTTTTT
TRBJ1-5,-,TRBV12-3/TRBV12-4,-,CASRGGSGQPQHF,TGTGCCAGCAGGGGGGGTTCCGGTCAGCCCCAGCATTTT
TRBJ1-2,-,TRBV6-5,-,CASSPGADQAGGYTF,TGTGCCAGCAGTCCCGGCGCAGATCAAGCGGGAGGCTACACCTTC
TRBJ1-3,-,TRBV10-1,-,CASSEGTFLSGNTIYF,TGCGCCAGCAGTGAAGGGACTTTTCTCTCTGGAAACACCATATATTTT
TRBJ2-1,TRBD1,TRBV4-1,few,CASSHQTGTVLYSSEQFF,TGCGCCAGCAGCCACCAAACAGGGACAGTCCTGTATTCCAGTGAGCAGTTCTTC
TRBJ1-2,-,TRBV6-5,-,CASTPAWGNYLGYTF,TGTGCCAGCACCCCGGCTTGGGGCAACTATCTCGGCTACACCTTC
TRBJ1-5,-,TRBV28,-,CASSLGHRGNQPQHF,TGTGCCAGCAGTTTGGGACATCGAGGCAATCAGCCCCAGCATTTT
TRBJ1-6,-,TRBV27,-,CASSEVITSPLHF,TGTGCCAGCTCTGAGGTCATTACTTCACCCCTCCACTTT